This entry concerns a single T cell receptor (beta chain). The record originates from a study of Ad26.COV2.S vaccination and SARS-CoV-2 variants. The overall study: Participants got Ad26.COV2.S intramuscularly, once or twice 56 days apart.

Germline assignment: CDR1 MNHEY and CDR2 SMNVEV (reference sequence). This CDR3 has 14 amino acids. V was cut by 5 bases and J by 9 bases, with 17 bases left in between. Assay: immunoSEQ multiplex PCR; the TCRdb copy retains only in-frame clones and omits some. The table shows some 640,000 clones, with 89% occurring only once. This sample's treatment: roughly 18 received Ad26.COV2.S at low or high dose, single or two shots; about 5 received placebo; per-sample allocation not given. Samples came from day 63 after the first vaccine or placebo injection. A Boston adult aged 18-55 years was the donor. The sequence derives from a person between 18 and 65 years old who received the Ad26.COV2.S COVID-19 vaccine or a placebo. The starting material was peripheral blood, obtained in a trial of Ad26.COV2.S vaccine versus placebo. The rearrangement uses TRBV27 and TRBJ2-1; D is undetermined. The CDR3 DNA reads TGTGCCAGCAGTAGTGGCGTTTTCGTGGGTGAGCAGTTCTTC. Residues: CASSSGVFVGEQFF.